This TCR beta chain originates from a study of blood T cell repertoires in COVID-19. Overall study context: Italy, Spain and the United States were the sources of the convalescent and acute COVID-19 samples. PBMCs, B-cell-depleted T cells, or T cells provided the cDNA or gDNA that made up the material.

Source study methods: Nucleated cell number was recorded as an estimate derived from reference gene primer amplification. TCRdb's copy holds only in-frame clones and misses some; the assay was immunoSEQ multiplex PCR. From that table come the V and J calls and clone size; the DNA was used to work out D and trimming. Of about 160,000 clones in the sample, approximately 79% were seen once. The CDR3 spans 16 residues. In germline, CDR1 is SGHKS, CDR2 YYEKEE (reference sequence). V shed 2 bases and J shed 8 bases, with 19 bases lying between them. The rearrangement links TRBV5-5 to TRBJ2-2; D is unresolved. The source is an elderly woman with acute or convalescent COVID-19. Sequencing was carried out using peripheral blood. In DNA, the CDR3 is TGTGCCAGCAGCTTTCAAGCGATACTTTATGCAGGGGAGCTGTTTTTT. This translates into CASSFQAILYAGELFF. Drawing the rest from reference TRBV5-5 and TRBJ2-2, the complete variable domain is DAGVTQSPTHLIKTRGQQVTLRCSPISGHKSVSWYQQVLGQGPQFIFQYYEKEERGRGNFPDRFSARQFPNYSSELNVNALLLGDSALYLCASSFQAILYAGELFFGEGSRLTVL.